This record covers a single T cell receptor beta chain. The data are from a study of blood T cell repertoires in COVID-19. Study as a whole: Italy, Spain and the United States were the sources of the convalescent and acute COVID-19 samples.

Participants were aged roughly 18 to 95 years, lived in about two dozen US areas, and enrolled virtually. People in the exposed group encountered a COVID-19 case within 2 weeks before entering the study. The CDR3 length is 16 residues. The germline gives CDR1 SGHRS, CDR2 YFSETQ. Deletions cut 0 bases from V and 3 bases from J, with 13 bases between. Per the authors' pipeline: Amplification of reference gene primers provided the estimated nucleated cell counts. Method: immunoSEQ multiplex PCR; TCRdb's copy keeps in-frame clones and lacks some. The D gene and trimming were derived from the DNA, and the V and J assignments and clone size from that table. Seen here are approximately 200,000 clones, 80% to 90% observed once, and the top ten hold about 4%.

Input material: PBMCs or T cells enriched from blood (not recorded which). This chain uses TRBV5-1 with TRBJ1-5, with a weak D call TRBD1 (6 bases). The receptor was isolated from a woman aged 30 to 39 who had been exposed to COVID-19. DNA for the CDR3: TGCGCCAGCAGCTTGGGAGTCAGGGGTTCCAATCAGCCCCAGCATTTT. The encoded protein is CASSLGVRGSNQPQHF. Looking up the rest from reference TRBV5-1 and TRBJ1-5 gives the full variable domain: KAGVTQTPRYLIKTRGQQVTLSCSPISGHRSVSWYQQTPGQGLQFLFEYFSETQRNKGNFPGRFSGRQFSNSRSEMNVSTLELGDSALYLCASSLGVRGSNQPQHFGDGTRLSIL.